This record covers a single T cell receptor beta chain. This sample was included in a study of cytomegalovirus exposure and HLA in healthy donors. The V end was cut by 2 bases, the J end by 8 bases, with 12 bases between. The CDR3 spans 14 residues. CDR1 and CDR2 from the germline V gene are LGHNA and YSLEER. The PCR contained 60 Vbeta and 13 Jbeta primers. Measured with immunoSEQ multiplex PCR; TCRdb has only the in-frame clones, and not every one. The data contain tens of thousands of clones, roughly 75% of them singletons. This TCR was recovered from a young man in good health and CMV-seropositive. The chain recombines TRBV4-3 with TRBJ2-2; the D is unclear. The sequencing sample was made of PBMCs. CDR3 in DNA: TGCGCCAGCAGCCAAATGTCGCAGGCGGGGGAGCTGTTTTTT. Encoded protein: CASSQMSQAGELFF.